Only a few counts were recorded for the clone carrying this T cell receptor beta chain. Its antigen is unknown. V shed 7 bases and J shed 4 bases, with 12 bases lying between them. The CDR3 totals 13 residues. The data were obtained in a study of tumor and adjacent non-tumor tissue in lung cancer. Study-level information: Histology: about twelve adenocarcinoma, a couple of squamous cell carcinoma, 1 small cell lung cancer.

Points from the study as a whole: Compared with tumor, normal lung showed significantly lower TCR diversity. Normal lung showed higher cumulative top 100 clone frequency than tumor.

Three rounds of nested PCR, following a modified ARM-PCR protocol, produced the TCRbeta library. TCRdb passed the multiplex PCR reads through MiXCR, listing each CDR3 protein once. The table has about 200,000 distinct CDR3 sequences, around 70% seen once. The template was RNA from unsorted bulk tissue. The chain has TRBV12-3 or TRBV12-4 and TRBJ2-3; the D is unclear. Input material: lung tumor tissue. The clonotype comes from a man between 60 and 70 years old with non-small cell lung cancer. This chain's CDR3 is CASTPSWADTQYF. The CDR3 region has the DNA TGTGCCAGCACTCCCTCTTGGGCAGATACGCAGTATTTT.